This TCR beta chain was identified in a study of T cell repertoires in cytomegalovirus infection. Study observations and caveats: Ex vivo responses were dominated by HLA-C-restricted CMV-specific TCR beta clonotypes.

This clonotype appeared once. The antigen is undetermined. The trim removed 5 bases at V and 7 bases at J, leaving 12 bases unmatched. Germline CDR1 and CDR2: SGHTA and FQGNSA. The CDR3 runs 16 residues. TCRdb re-analysed the reads in MiXCR, keeping a single row per CDR3 protein. The profile shows hundreds of thousands of distinct CDR3 sequences, under 45% of them singletons. This receptor was taken from a human donor in good health (CMV status not recorded). Some clones in this sample may be carry-over from other donors' samples. The chain combines TRBV7-2 with TRBJ2-1; 9 bases line up with TRBD1. The sequences come from cultured PBMCs, collected from culture after CMV antigen stimulation. DNA for the CDR3: TGTGCCAGCAGCCGCCAGGCCGGACAGGGGTCAAATGAGCAGTTCTTC. Its protein is CASSRQAGQGSNEQFF. Variable domain in full (rest from reference TRBV7-2 and TRBJ2-1): GAGVSQSPSNKVTEKGKDVELRCDPISGHTALYWYRQSLGQGLEFLIYFQGNSAPDKSGLPSDRFSAERTGGSVSTLTIQRTQQEDSAVYLCASSRQAGQGSNEQFFGPGTRLTVL.